Below, one T cell receptor (beta chain) is given with its context. Trimming removed 0 bases at V and 7 bases at J, with 11 bases between. The germline V gene has CDR1 SGHRS and CDR2 YFSETQ. The CDR3 is 15 residues long. This record belongs to a study of blood T cell repertoires in COVID-19. Overall study context: COVID-19 samples collected from the United States, Italy and Spain covered acute and convalescent phases.

In the authors' methods: Quantification of nucleated cells was approximated via reference gene primer amplification. Profiling relied on immunoSEQ multiplex PCR, and the TCRdb table lists in-frame clones only, not all of them. V and J calls plus clone size are reproduced from that table; the DNA served to infer D and trimming. The data show roughly 200,000 clones, about 75% seen once. The origin of this receptor is a woman between 45 and 65 years old with active or convalescent COVID-19. Source material: peripheral blood. This rearrangement joins TRBV5-1 to TRBJ1-6; D unclear. CDR3 bases: TGCGCCAGCAGCTTGGGCCGGAGTGGGAATTCACCCCTCCACTTT. Its translation is CASSLGRSGNSPLHF.